The 8 T cell receptor beta chains below were found in one sample sequenced in a study of cytomegalovirus exposure and HLA in healthy donors. PCR amplification relied on 60 Vbeta primers (plus 13 Jbeta primers). Only in-frame clones appear in the TCRdb table, and some are missing; sequencing was by immunoSEQ multiplex PCR. The sample features 45,000 to 60,000 clones, with 3.5% to 4% in its top ten. The sequencing input was PBMCs. Every receptor here comes from a male donor in good health and CMV-seronegative.

Worth noting for this clone: Sequence at one end of the junction differs from germline and may be a read error. CDR3 nucleotides: TGTGCCAGCAGCTCTAGACTAGCGGGGTCTCAAGAGAACCAGTACTTC. This translates into CASSSRLAGSQENQYF. The V gene is TRBV7-2, the J gene TRBJ2-5; TRBD2 matches 11 bases. CDR1 is SGHTA and CDR2 is FQGNSA in the germline V gene. The CDR3 runs 16 residues.

The chain couples TRBV7-2 to TRBJ1-6; 10 bases agree with TRBD1. The germline gives CDR1 SGHTA, CDR2 FQGNSA. The ends lost 6 bases at V and 10 bases at J; junction bases unmatched: 6. The CDR3 spans 14 residues. CDR3 residues: CASRRTGGKSPLHF. The CDR3, as DNA: TGTGCCAGCAGGAGGACAGGGGGGAAGTCACCCCTCCACTTT.

The chain uses TRBV30 and TRBJ1-5; D possibly corresponds to TRBD1 (5 bases). The CDR3 length is 14 residues. V lost 2 bases, J lost 4 bases, and 12 bases lay in between. Looked up from germline, CDR1 is GTSNPN and CDR2 is SVGIG (reference sequence). In DNA form, the CDR3 reads TGTGCCTGGAGTAGGGGCCACTTGAATCAGCCCCAGCATTTT. Translated, it gives CAWSRGHLNQPQHF. The variable domain in full, with the rest retrieved from reference TRBV30 and TRBJ1-5, is SQTIHQWPATLVQPVGSPLSLECTVEGTSNPNLYWYRQAAGRGLQLLFYSVGIGQISSEVPQNLSASRPQDRQFILSSKKLLLSDSGFYLCAWSRGHLNQPQHFGDGTRLSIL.

The chain uses TRBV30 and TRBJ1-1, with 10 bases that match TRBD1. Germline CDR1 is GTSNPN and CDR2 is SVGIG (reference sequence). After removal of 5 bases from V and 5 bases from J, the junction contained 5 bases not matched to a gene. This CDR3 is built from 13 residues. The chain's CDR3 is CAWSRQGATEAFF. For the CDR3, the DNA is TGTGCCTGGTCCCGACAGGGGGCTACTGAAGCTTTCTTT.

As regards this clone: An end of the junction differs from the germline gene, which may be a read error. This chain uses TRBV9 with TRBJ2-1; TRBD2 is a possible D gene (6 bases). The CDR3 has 12 residues. Looked up from germline, CDR1 is SGDLS and CDR2 is YYNGEE. CDR3 bases: TGCGAGTCGGGAGCGGTTTACAATGAGCAGTTCTTC. Encoded protein: CESGAVYNEQFF.

The chain carries TRBV6-1 and TRBJ2-7; D is unclear. V was pared by 4 bases and J by 0 bases, with 10 bases between. This CDR3 spans 14 amino acids. CDR1 and CDR2 from the germline V gene are MNHNS and SASEGT. For the CDR3, the DNA is TGTGCCAGCAGTGGAGAACTGAGCTCCTACGAGCAGTACTTC. Translated, it gives CASSGELSSYEQYF.

The chain combines TRBV10-3 with TRBJ1-1; D gene ambiguous. This CDR3 spans 13 amino acids. The germline V and J ends were trimmed by 3 bases and 1 base, with 6 bases remaining between them. Germline V gene lookup returns CDR1 ENHRY and CDR2 SYGVKD. CDR3 coding DNA: TGTGCCATCAGTGACAGGAAGAACACTGAAGCTTTCTTT. Protein: CAISDRKNTEAFF.

This rearrangement joins TRBV2 to TRBJ1-5, with 9 bases fitting TRBD1. The germline gives CDR1 SNHLY, CDR2 FYNNEI. This CDR3 has 16 amino acids. Trimming removed 6 bases from V and 3 bases from J; junction bases left unmatched: 9. CDR3 nucleotide sequence: TGTGCCAGCAGCGATCCGGGACAGGGCTCCAATCAGCCCCAGCATTTT. It encodes CASSDPGQGSNQPQHF.